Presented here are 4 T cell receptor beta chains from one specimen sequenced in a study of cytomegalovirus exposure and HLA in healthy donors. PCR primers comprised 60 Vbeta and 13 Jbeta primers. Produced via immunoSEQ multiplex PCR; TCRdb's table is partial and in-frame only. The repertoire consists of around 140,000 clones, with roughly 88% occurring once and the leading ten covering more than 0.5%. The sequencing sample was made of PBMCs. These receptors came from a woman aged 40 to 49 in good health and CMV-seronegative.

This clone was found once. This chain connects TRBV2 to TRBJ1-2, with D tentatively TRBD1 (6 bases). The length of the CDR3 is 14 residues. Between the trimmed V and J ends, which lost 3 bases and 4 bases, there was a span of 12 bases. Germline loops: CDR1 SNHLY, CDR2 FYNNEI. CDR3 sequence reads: CASSEEDRRYGYTF. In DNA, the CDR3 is TGTGCCAGCAGTGAGGAGGACAGACGCTATGGCTACACCTTC.

The CDR3 DNA reads TGTGCCAGCAGCCTCGACCCGGGGGGCGGCTACACCTTC. Residues: CASSLDPGGGYTF. The chain joins TRBV7-9 to TRBJ1-2; possibly TRBD1 for D (6 bases). The CDR3 covers 13 residues. The V gene's germline CDR1 is SEHNR and CDR2 FQNEAQ (reference sequence). The V end lost 5 bases, the J end lost 8 bases, and 15 bases lay between the germline ends.

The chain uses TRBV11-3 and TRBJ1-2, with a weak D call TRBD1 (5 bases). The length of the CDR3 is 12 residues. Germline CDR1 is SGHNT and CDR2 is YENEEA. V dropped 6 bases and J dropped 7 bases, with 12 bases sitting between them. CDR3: CASRYQGLGYTF. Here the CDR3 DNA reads TGTGCCAGCAGATACCAGGGTCTTGGCTACACCTTC.

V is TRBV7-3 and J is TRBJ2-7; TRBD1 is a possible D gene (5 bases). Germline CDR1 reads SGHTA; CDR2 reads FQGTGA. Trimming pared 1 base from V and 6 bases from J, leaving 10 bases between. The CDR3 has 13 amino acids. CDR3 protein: CASSLSPRAEQYF. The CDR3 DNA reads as TGTGCCAGCAGCTTAAGTCCCAGGGCCGAGCAGTACTTC.